This is a list of T cell receptor beta chains from one sample in a study of blood T cell repertoires in COVID-19. The data were produced by immunoSEQ multiplex PCR, yet TCRdb's version contains in-frame clones alone and is incomplete. The sample holds some 300,000 clones; around nine tenths are singletons and the top ten take 2.9%. The sequenced material came from PBMCs or T cells enriched from blood (not recorded which). Receptors originate from a woman in her fifties or sixties who had been exposed to COVID-19. Both conserved end residues are part of each CDR3. D genes are given only for firm matches. Clone size, where shown, is once, few, many, or a class for clones that have expanded.

NA	TRBJ2-5	TRBV28	16	TRBD2	CASSVLAGNLVETQYF	TGTGCCAGCAGTGTACTAGCGGGGAACCTTGTTGAGACCCAGTACTTC
NA	TRBJ2-7	TRBV5-1	14	TRBD2	CASSPGGGTYEQYF	TGCGCCAGCAGCCCCGGGGGGGGAACGTACGAGCAGTACTTC
NA	TRBJ2-7	TRBV10-3	14	TRBD1	CASAARDRDYEQYF	TGTGCCTCGGCGGCCCGGGACAGGGACTACGAGCAGTACTTC
NA	TRBJ2-2	TRBV5-1	15	NA	CASSEQGTGTGELFF	TGCGCCAGCAGCGAACAGGGTACAGGCACCGGGGAGCTGTTTTTT
once	TRBJ2-7	TRBV4-1	16	NA	CASSQDLQGGTYEQYF	TGCGCCAGCAGCCAAGATTTGCAGGGGGGCACCTACGAGCAGTACTTC
NA	TRBJ2-2	TRBV18	15	NA	CASSPRTGDTGELFF	TGTGCCAGCTCACCACGAACGGGGGACACCGGGGAGCTGTTTTTT
NA	TRBJ2-7	TRBV5-1	16	TRBD2	CASSLTSGGHSYEQYF	TGCGCCAGCAGCCTGACTAGCGGGGGTCATTCCTACGAGCAGTACTTC
NA	TRBJ1-5	TRBV28	13	TRBD1	CASSFQGAQPQHF	TGTGCCAGCAGTTTCCAGGGGGCGCAGCCCCAGCATTTT
NA	TRBJ1-2	TRBV3-1/TRBV3-2	15	TRBD1	CASSPGQGLIYGYTF	TGTGCCAGCAGCCCAGGACAGGGACTGATCTATGGCTACACCTTC
NA	TRBJ2-5	TRBV3-1/TRBV3-2	15	NA	CASSQELQGPETQYF	TGTGCCAGCAGCCAAGAACTTCAGGGCCCAGAGACCCAGTACTTC
NA	TRBJ2-7	TRBV7-2	16	NA	CASSLAGGEISYEQYF	TGTGCCAGCAGCTTAGCAGGCGGGGAGATCTCCTACGAGCAGTACTTC
few	TRBJ2-1	TRBV2	15	TRBD2	CASSIGLAGPDEQFF	TGTGCCAGCAGTATTGGACTAGCGGGACCCGATGAGCAGTTCTTC
NA	TRBJ1-2	TRBV5-4	13	NA	CASSPLGPYGYTF	TGTGCCAGCAGCCCCCTTGGGCCCTATGGCTACACCTTC
NA	TRBJ1-2	TRBV6-5	14	TRBD1	CASRPGDRANGYTF	TGTGCCAGCAGGCCCGGGGACAGGGCAAATGGCTACACCTTC
NA	TRBJ1-5	TRBV28	15	TRBD1	CASSRGQGSNQPQHF	TGTGCCAGCAGCCGAGGACAGGGAAGCAATCAGCCCCAGCATTTT
NA	TRBJ1-2	TRBV4-1	14	NA	CASSHPGQTYGYTF	TGCGCCAGCAGCCACCCCGGACAGACCTATGGCTACACCTTC
NA	TRBJ1-4	TRBV7-2	15	NA	CASSLQVLHNEKLFF	TGTGCCAGCAGCTTACAGGTCCTACATAATGAAAAACTGTTTTTT
NA	TRBJ1-3	TRBV2	17	TRBD1	CASSGVDRGRSGNTIYF	TGTGCCAGCAGTGGGGTGGACAGGGGTCGCTCTGGAAACACCATATATTTT
once	TRBJ1-2	TRBV15	16	NA	CATSRVEGTSLFGYTF	TGTGCCACCAGCAGAGTGGAGGGGACCTCTCTGTTTGGCTACACCTTC
NA	TRBJ1-3	TRBV7-9	14	NA	CASSLEGGGNTIYF	TGTGCCAGCAGCTTAGAAGGGGGAGGAAACACCATATATTTT
NA	TRBJ1-5	TRBV28	11	NA	CASRRREAQHF	TGTGCCAGCAGAAGGAGGGAGGCCCAGCATTTT
NA	TRBJ1-2	TRBV28	15	TRBD1	CASSLVRQGKYGYTF	TGTGCCAGCAGTTTAGTCCGACAGGGCAAATATGGCTACACCTTC
NA	TRBJ1-5	TRBV30	14	NA	CAWSVGSGNQPQHF	TGTGCCTGGAGTGTAGGGTCAGGGAATCAGCCCCAGCATTTT
NA	TRBJ2-5	TRBV30	16	TRBD2	CAWSADTSGGSETQYF	TGTGCCTGGAGTGCCGACACTAGCGGGGGGTCGGAGACCCAGTACTTC
NA	TRBJ2-7	TRBV19	16	NA	CASSAAGGDNSYEQYF	TGTGCCAGTAGTGCGGCGGGTGGGGACAACTCCTACGAGCAGTACTTC
NA	TRBJ1-5	TRBV15	16	TRBD1	CATSRYTTGSNQPQHF	TGTGCCACCAGCAGATATACGACAGGGAGCAATCAGCCCCAGCATTTT
NA	TRBJ1-4	TRBV7-9	17	TRBD1	CASSSWGTGSNNEKLFF	TGTGCCAGCAGTTCCTGGGGGACAGGTTCCAATAATGAAAAACTGTTTTTT
few	TRBJ1-1	TRBV4-2	12	NA	CASSQGQQRAFF	TGTGCCAGCAGCCAAGGACAGCAGCGAGCTTTCTTT
few	TRBJ1-5	TRBV30	16	TRBD1	CAWNRQGAGSDQPQHF	TGTGCCTGGAATAGACAGGGGGCGGGTTCCGATCAGCCCCAGCATTTT
NA	TRBJ1-6	TRBV24-1	11	TRBD1	CATKDRDCLHF	TGTGCCACAAAAGACAGGGATTGCCTCCACTTT
NA	TRBJ2-3	TRBV7-2	16	NA	CASSLDLAHSTDTQYF	TGTGCCAGCAGCTTAGACCTAGCGCATTCCACAGATACGCAGTATTTT
NA	TRBJ2-7	TRBV4-1	16	NA	CASSQDPPGHSYEQYF	TGCGCCAGCAGCCAAGATCCTCCGGGACACTCCTACGAGCAGTACTTC
once	TRBJ1-2	TRBV6-5	16	TRBD1	CASSYWGTGREGGYTF	TGTGCCAGCAGTTACTGGGGGACAGGGCGGGAAGGGGGCTACACCTTC
NA	TRBJ1-1	TRBV5-4	15	TRBD1	CASNDARTGGTEAFF	TGTGCCAGCAACGACGCGAGGACAGGGGGCACTGAAGCTTTCTTT
NA	TRBJ1-2	TRBV19	16	TRBD1	CASSRNRDSTNYGYTF	TGTGCCAGTAGTCGTAACCGGGACAGTACTAACTATGGCTACACCTTC
NA	TRBJ2-1	TRBV19	19	TRBD2	CASSIESGTSGGAINEQFF	TGTGCCAGTAGTATAGAATCCGGGACTAGCGGGGGGGCCATCAATGAGCAGTTCTTC
NA	TRBJ2-1	TRBV29-1	13	TRBD1	CSVQGQKYNEQFF	TGCAGCGTGCAGGGACAGAAGTACAATGAGCAGTTCTTC
once	TRBJ2-5	TRBV7-8	15	TRBD2	CASSRTSGGLESQYF	TGTGCCAGCAGCCGTACTAGCGGGGGACTAGAGAGCCAGTACTTC
NA	TRBJ2-3	TRBV6-4	14	TRBD2	CASSLAGGPDTQYF	TGTGCCAGCAGTCTAGCGGGGGGGCCTGATACGCAGTATTTT
NA	TRBJ2-5	TRBV4-1	15	NA	CASSQVEGRQETQYF	TGCGCCAGCAGCCAAGTCGAGGGCAGACAAGAGACCCAGTACTTC
NA	TRBJ2-7	TRBV28	14	NA	CASTTYSGTYEQYF	TGTGCCAGCACTACGTATTCGGGGACCTACGAGCAGTACTTC
NA	TRBJ2-7	TRBV28	15	TRBD2	CASSATSGDRYEQYF	TGTGCCAGCAGCGCCACTAGCGGGGACCGCTACGAGCAGTACTTC
NA	TRBJ1-5	TRBV27	14	NA	CASSTSRGGQPQHF	TGTGCCAGCAGTACTTCCCGAGGGGGTCAGCCCCAGCATTTT
NA	TRBJ2-2	TRBV5-6	14	NA	CASSWRENTGELFF	TGTGCCAGCAGCTGGAGGGAGAACACCGGGGAGCTGTTTTTT
NA	TRBJ2-1	TRBV14	15	NA	CASSQDEGQYNEQFF	TGTGCCAGCAGCCAAGATGAAGGACAATACAATGAGCAGTTCTTC
NA	TRBJ2-4	TRBV7-2	14	NA	CASSLNGRANIQYF	TGTGCCAGCAGCTTAAATGGCAGGGCAAACATTCAGTACTTC
NA	TRBJ2-1	TRBV5-1	15	NA	CASSSRDTNYNEQFF	TGCGCCAGCAGCTCCCGGGACACCAACTACAATGAGCAGTTCTTC
NA	TRBJ1-4	TRBV11-2	14	NA	CASSPAQRGGKIFF	TGTGCCAGCAGCCCAGCTCAGCGGGGGGGGAAAATTTTTTTT
NA	TRBJ1-2	TRBV4-1	14	NA	CASSREQGAYGYTF	TGCGCCAGCAGCCGCGAACAGGGAGCGTATGGCTACACCTTC